Listed here are 10 T cell receptor beta chains from one sample, sequenced in a study of T cell responses to AZD1222 COVID-19 vaccine. Some clones are missing from TCRdb's copy, which holds only in-frame ones; the method was immunoSEQ multiplex PCR. The sample includes around 180,000 clones, more than 80% seen only once; the top ten take approximately 7.2%. Here the sequenced sample was peripheral blood, taken on day 0 of AZD1222 vaccination. These receptors came from an adult in good health.

The J gene is TRBJ1-2, the V gene TRBV4-1; TRBD1 agrees at 7 bases. Germline V gives CDR1 MGHRA, CDR2 YSYEKL. V dropped 3 bases and J dropped 3; count of bases not matched to a gene: 19. The CDR3 runs 19 residues. The CDR3 coding sequence is TGCGCCAGCAGCCAGATGACAGGGAGGCTCAGGGGGGATTACTATGGCTACACCTTC. It codes for CASSQMTGRLRGDYYGYTF.

The gene calls are TRBV4-3 and TRBJ1-2; no reliable D call. V was clipped by 0 bases and J by 4 bases, with 12 bases between them. The CDR3 extends over 15 amino acids. The V gene's germline CDR1 is LGHNA and CDR2 YSLEER. Written as DNA, the CDR3 is TGCGCCAGCAGCCAAGATCAGGCAGCTATCTATGGCTACACCTTC. Amino acid sequence: CASSQDQAAIYGYTF.

The gene calls are TRBV5-1 and TRBJ2-3, with unresolved D. Germline V CDR1 and CDR2: SGHRS, YFSETQ. This CDR3 comprises 15 residues. The V end was cut by 0 bases, the J end by 0 bases, with 8 bases between. The DNA of the CDR3 is TGCGCCAGCAGCTTGGTGCCAGAGAGCACAGATACGCAGTATTTT. It encodes CASSLVPESTDTQYF.

This chain connects TRBV3-1 (or the pseudogene TRBV3-2) to TRBJ2-2; D is ambiguous. The CDR3 loop spans 20 amino acids. Germline CDR1 is LGHDT and CDR2 is YNNKEL (reference sequence). The V and J ends lost 0 bases and 0 bases respectively, with 20 bases between them. The CDR3, as DNA: TGTGCCAGCAGCCAAGATTTCCCCTCCACCACTCCACCGAACACCGGGGAGCTGTTTTTT. This encodes CASSQDFPSTTPPNTGELFF.

Only one count was recorded for this clone. The CDR3 bases are TGTGCCTCCCAACCTGGATTATCGCATGGCTACACCTTC. Its protein is CASQPGLSHGYTF. This rearrangement joins TRBV6-5 to TRBJ1-2; D is unresolved. There are 13 residues in the CDR3. V was pared by 11 bases and J by 6 bases, with 19 bases between. Germline V gene sequence: CDR1 MNHEY, CDR2 SVGAGI.

The V gene is TRBV2, the J gene TRBJ2-7; TRBD1 aligns across 7 bases. CDR1 is SNHLY, CDR2 FYNNEI, per germline. The V and J ends lost 7 bases and 3 bases, in that order; junction bases with no gene match: 6. CDR3 length equals 13 residues. The CDR3 spells CASTWDSNYEQYV. The CDR3 nucleotides are TGTGCCAGCACCTGGGACAGTAACTACGAGCAGTACGTC.

This clone was detected only once. The chain carries TRBV7-9 and TRBJ1-1; a possible D gene is TRBD1 (6 bases). The V gene lost 11 bases and the J gene lost 8 bases, with 21 bases spanning the gap. The CDR3 consists of 13 residues. Germline CDR1 reads SEHNR; CDR2 reads FQNEAQ (reference sequence). CDR3 nucleotides: TGTGCCTCCGGTGGGGGCGGTCCCGGAGAAGCTTTCTTT. Translating gives CASGGGGPGEAFF.

The chain uses TRBV11-3 and TRBJ2-2, with 7 nucleotides matching TRBD1. V shed 1 base, J shed 4 bases, and the junction held 3 bases outside the gene matches. Germline V gene data show CDR1 as SGHNT and CDR2 as YENEEA. The CDR3 runs to 15 residues. The CDR3 DNA reads TGTGCCAGCAGCTTAGGACAGGGTATCACCGGGGAGCTGTTTTTT. Translation: CASSLGQGITGELFF.

In its sample, this clone was seen a few times. This sequence joins TRBV7-9 and TRBJ2-7; 7 bases are shared with TRBD1. Trimming took 5 bases from V and 2 from J; bases not matched to a gene: 9. The germline V gene has CDR1 SEHNR and CDR2 FQNEAQ (reference sequence). The CDR3 spans 15 residues. Here the CDR3 reads CASSPGQNPTYEQYV. CDR3 nucleotide sequence: TGTGCCAGCAGCCCGGGACAGAACCCAACCTACGAGCAGTACGTC.

The genes are TRBV2 and TRBJ2-1, with 9 bases lining up with TRBD2. This CDR3 region has 15 residues. CDR1 and CDR2 from the germline V gene are SNHLY and FYNNEI. Germline trimming cut 4 bases from V and 8 bases from J; bases unmatched to any gene: 9. The DNA for the CDR3 is TGTGCCAGCAGTGGAGCGGGGGGTCTCAAAGATGAGCAGTTCTTC. It codes for CASSGAGGLKDEQFF.